Following are 20 T cell receptor beta chains from one sample sequenced in a study of T cell responses to AZD1222 COVID-19 vaccine. Here immunoSEQ multiplex PCR was the method, and the copy in TCRdb shows in-frame clones only, minus some. The sample lists around 76,000 clones, 84% occurring once. Sample: peripheral blood, taken on day 0 of AZD1222 vaccination. The receptors stem from an adult in good health.

The rearrangement links TRBV20-1 to TRBJ1-1; TRBD1 aligns across 8 bases. J gave up 0 bases and V 3 bases, and 12 bases lay outside the gene matches. This CDR3 comprises 17 residues. Germline CDR1 and CDR2: DFQATT and SNEGSKA (reference sequence). The CDR3 sequence: CSASNIEDRGLNTEAFF. The CDR3 DNA is TGCAGTGCTAGTAATATAGAAGACAGGGGCCTGAACACTGAAGCTTTCTTT.

The chain has TRBV3-1 (or the pseudogene TRBV3-2) and TRBJ1-2; 7 bases map to TRBD1. Germline V gives CDR1 LGHDT, CDR2 YNNKEL (reference sequence). With 2 bases clipped from V and 1 base from J, the junction kept 4 bases outside the gene matches. This CDR3 comprises 15 residues. CDR3 loop: CASSQRTGFNYGYTF. DNA for the CDR3: TGTGCCAGCAGCCAAAGGACAGGATTTAACTATGGCTACACCTTC.

The rearrangement uses TRBV30 and TRBJ1-1, with D hard to call. Trimming took 4 bases from V and 2 from J, leaving 11 bases between them. CDR3 length: 13 amino acids. Germline CDR1 is GTSNPN and CDR2 is SVGIG (reference sequence). The CDR3: CAWKAADNTEAFF. For the CDR3, the DNA is TGTGCCTGGAAGGCGGCCGATAACACTGAAGCTTTCTTT.

The chain uses TRBV10-1 and TRBJ1-1; D is undetermined. This CDR3 region has 13 residues. Germline CDR1 reads WNHNN; CDR2 reads SYGVQD (reference sequence). Trimming left V 8 bases short and J 7 bases short, with 17 bases between. The CDR3 DNA reads TGCGCCAGCCTTGGACCAGCCAGAGGTGAAGCTTTCTTT. Translation: CASLGPARGEAFF.

This clone has a handful of counts. This chain joins TRBV29-1 and TRBJ1-1; tentative D call: TRBD1 (5 bases). This CDR3 has 11 residues. Germline CDR1 SQVTM, CDR2 ANQGSEA. Trimming removed 5 bases from V and 5 bases from J, with 9 bases in between. For the CDR3, the DNA is TGCAGCGTTAATGGGGGAACTGAAGCTTTCTTT. As protein: CSVNGGTEAFF.

This clone has a single count. The V call is TRBV5-1, the J call TRBJ1-6, with D hard to call. Looked up from germline, CDR1 is SGHRS and CDR2 is YFSETQ. Trimming took off 0 bases at V and 7 bases at J, with 5 bases between the two ends. This CDR3 has 13 residues. The CDR3 loop reads CASSLAKNSPLHF. The DNA of the CDR3 is TGCGCCAGCAGCTTGGCGAAGAATTCACCCCTCCACTTT.

The table lists this clone with a count of one. This chain connects TRBV5-4 to TRBJ1-2; unclear D gene. Germline V gives CDR1 SGHNT, CDR2 YYREEE (reference sequence). V was trimmed by 0 bases and J by 4 bases, leaving 16 bases between them. The CDR3 is 16 amino acids. Here the CDR3 DNA reads TGTGCCAGCAGCTTGGACCCTATACTGGCTGGCTATGGCTACACCTTC. This translates into CASSLDPILAGYGYTF. The whole variable domain, remainder taken from reference TRBV5-4 and TRBJ1-2, is ETGVTQSPTHLIKTRGQQVTLRCSSQSGHNTVSWYQQALGQGPQFIFQYYREEENGRGNFPPRFSGLQFPNYSSELNVNALELDDSALYLCASSLDPILAGYGYTFGSGTRLTVV.

This chain uses TRBV6-5 with TRBJ1-2, with D hard to call. Looked up from germline, CDR1 is MNHEY and CDR2 is SVGAGI. The V gene lost 6 bases and the J gene lost 4 bases, with 9 bases spanning the gap. The CDR3 length is 12 residues. CDR3 DNA: TGTGCCAGCAGATCACAGACCTATGGCTACACCTTC. This encodes CASRSQTYGYTF.

J is TRBJ1-5 and V is TRBV28; D is unclear. This CDR3 region has 14 residues. The germline V gene has CDR1 MDHEN and CDR2 SYDVKM. V was trimmed by 4 bases and J by 5 bases, leaving 12 bases between them. As DNA, the CDR3 is TGTGCCAGCAGTTCAGGCGTCGGAGATCAGCCCCAGCATTTT. This gives the protein CASSSGVGDQPQHF.

The chain recombines TRBV10-3 with TRBJ2-7; D is undetermined. With 7 bases removed from V and 6 bases from J, the gap between germline ends came to 1 base. This CDR3 is built from 8 residues. Per germline, CDR1 ENHRY and CDR2 SYGVKD. The CDR3 DNA reads as TGTGCCATCACCGAGCAGTACTTC. Its translation is CAITEQYF.

The chain carries TRBV5-1 and TRBJ1-4; 9 nucleotides match TRBD1. The CDR3 loop spans 15 amino acids. Germline CDR1 and CDR2: SGHRS and YFSETQ. The ends lost 5 bases at V and 7 bases at J; junction bases unmatched: 9. CDR3 DNA: TGCGCCAGCAGGAGACCGGGACAGGGTAGTGAAAAACTGTTTTTT. It yields the protein CASRRPGQGSEKLFF.

The rearrangement links TRBV18 to TRBJ1-4; no clear D. The CDR3 contains 12 residues. Germline CDR1 KGHSH, CDR2 LQKENI. V lost 3 bases and J lost 8, with 7 bases in between. The CDR3 DNA sequence: TGTGCCAGCTCACCCGGACGGGAAAAACTGTTTTTT. This gives the protein CASSPGREKLFF.

Notes on this clone: One end of the junction fails to match germline, which may point to a read error. V is TRBV7-9 and J is TRBJ1-1; no firm D call. Germline V gene lookup returns CDR1 SEHNR and CDR2 FQNEAQ (reference sequence). The CDR3 is 12 amino acids. The DNA of the CDR3 is TGTGCCAGCAGCTATATGAACGCTGAAGCTTTCTTT. This sequence encodes CASSYMNAEAFF. Full variable domain (rest looked up from reference TRBV7-9 and TRBJ1-1): DTGVSQNPRHKITKRGQNVTFRCDPISEHNRLYWYRQTLGQGPEFLTYFQNEAQLEKSRLLSDRFSAERPKGSFSTLEIQRTEQGDSAMYLCASSYMNAEAFFGQGTRLTVV.

The CDR3 DNA is TGTGCCAGCAGTTCCGGTACCCTCCACTTT. Its translation: CASSSGTLHF. The chain couples TRBV2 to TRBJ1-6; no firm D call. Germline V gives CDR1 SNHLY, CDR2 FYNNEI. This CDR3 has 10 residues. Trimming pared 5 bases from V and 14 bases from J, leaving 7 bases between.

V is TRBV5-4 and J is TRBJ1-1; 7 nucleotides line up with TRBD1. Germline V gene sequence: CDR1 SGHNT, CDR2 YYREEE (reference sequence). J was trimmed by 5 bases and V by 0 bases; bases with no gene match: 4. The CDR3 is 14 amino acids. CDR3 amino acids: CASSLGSGGTEAFF. In nucleotides, the CDR3 is TGTGCCAGCAGCTTGGGATCAGGGGGGACTGAAGCTTTCTTT.

The chain is built from TRBV10-3 and TRBJ1-1; 9 bases agree with TRBD1. CDR3 length equals 14 residues. The trim removed 3 bases at V and 5 bases at J, leaving 4 bases unmatched. Looked up from germline, CDR1 is ENHRY and CDR2 is SYGVKD. The CDR3 DNA is TGTGCCATCAGTGACACAGGGGGCGAAACTGAAGCTTTCTTT. This sequence encodes CAISDTGGETEAFF.

This chain uses TRBV10-2 with TRBJ1-1, with unresolved D. Deletions cut 4 bases from V and 0 bases from J, with 12 bases between. Germline lookup yields CDR1 WSHSY and CDR2 SAAADI. CDR3 size: 15 residues. The CDR3 DNA reads TGCGCCAGCAGTGGCGAAAGGTACATGAACACTGAAGCTTTCTTT. This translates into CASSGERYMNTEAFF.

The chain employs TRBV4-3 and TRBJ2-4; 7 positions match TRBD2. Germline loops: CDR1 LGHNA, CDR2 YSLEER. The CDR3 extends over 15 amino acids. The junction had 8 bases not matched to a gene; V was cut back by 0 bases and J by 9 bases. CDR3 residues: CASSQDRPGEGIQYF. CDR3 coding DNA: TGCGCCAGCAGCCAAGATCGGCCGGGGGAGGGCATTCAGTACTTC.

The V and J genes are TRBV19 and TRBJ1-6, with 8 bases fitting TRBD1. The V gene's germline CDR1 is LNHDA and CDR2 SQIVND (reference sequence). Losses at the gene ends were 2 bases for V and 10 bases for J; bases not matched to a gene: 7. The CDR3 totals 15 residues. The CDR3 DNA sequence: TGTGCCAGTAGTATACAGGGACAGGCTATATCACCCCTCCACTTT. Translated, it gives CASSIQGQAISPLHF. Full variable domain (outside the CDR3, taken from reference TRBV19 and TRBJ1-6): DGGITQSPKYLFRKEGQNVTLSCEQNLNHDAMYWYRQDPGQGLRLIYYSQIVNDFQKGDIAEGYSVSREKKESFPLTVTSAQKNPTAFYLCASSIQGQAISPLHFGNGTRLTVT.

The rearrangement uses TRBV19 and TRBJ1-1; D possibly corresponds to TRBD1 (5 bases). CDR1 and CDR2 (germline): LNHDA, SQIVND (reference sequence). V dropped 3 bases and J dropped 8 bases, with 19 bases sitting between them. The CDR3 is 15 residues long. The CDR3, as DNA: TGTGCCAGTAGTATGGGGACGCCGGTGATTGTCGAAGCTTTCTTT. Its translation is CASSMGTPVIVEAFF.